This record looks at one TCR beta chain sequence and its context. The specificity of this receptor is unknown. No base qualities exist here, and no much larger clone lies one base off it. The germline V gene encodes CDR1 SGHNT and CDR2 YENEEA. Counted from cysteine to phenylalanine, this CDR3 has 15 amino acids. This entry keeps only the CDR3 DNA: 45 bases, framed from base 1. The junction shows trimming of 1 base on V and 7 bases on J, and the gene matches do not reach 3 bases of it. This specimen comes from a study of identical twins (dated by TCRdb to the mid-2010s). At the level of the whole study: To test whether fetal clonotypes persist, the study used deep sequencing on TCR alpha and beta repertoires from monozygotic twins, unrelated adults of various ages, and cord blood. Replicate twin experiments were performed at different times using different library preparation protocols to rule out contamination.

The paper's findings and limits, for the study overall: Because the same donors could not be followed over many years, the conclusions depended on cross-sectional statistical analysis. Zero-insertion analyses could be partly confounded by invariant T cells such as MAIT and iNKT, though diverse VJ usage argued against such confounding for most clonotypes. Fewer insertions were carried by abundant cord blood beta clonotypes; a weaker similar trend was observed in young adult naive repertoires, while no such trend was observed in memory repertoires. In beta out-of-frame sequences, excess twin sharing was weaker, because having fewer shared sequences lowered the signal-to-noise ratio. Out-of-frame TCR alpha sequences shared between twins showed an excess of low generation-probability sequences compared with coincidental sharing between unrelated individuals. Recombination models systematically underestimated out-of-frame TCR alpha sharing in monozygotic twins but agreed with sharing between unrelated individuals.

Library preparation was by 5' RACE. These reads were obtained on an Illumina HiSeq 2000. Template switching added a universal primer binding site, and the final cDNA carried a unique molecular identifier that allowed TCR cDNA molecules to be counted accurately. First-strand cDNA for TCR alpha and beta chains was synthesized from specific primers in the conserved constant-segment region. Each cDNA library was double barcoded, with a SMART-Mk sample barcode plus Illumina barcodes, to control for contamination. TruSeq adapter sequences along with Illumina sample barcodes were introduced in two successive PCR steps. The TCR alpha and beta cDNA libraries were sequenced on the Illumina HiSeq platform using custom primers. Processing in the source paper ran as follows. Raw reads were processed with MiGEC to extract unique molecular identifiers, and MiXCR was used to determine CDR3 positions. For each individual, recombination models were inferred using an EM algorithm with the repgenHMM and IGoR tools. Shared clonotype analysis was performed with the tcR package in R, normalizing sharing by the product of cloneset sizes. To study raw recombination without the effects of thymic and clonal selection, out-of-frame nonproductive sequences were analyzed. The public reads were reanalyzed by TCRdb: fastp trimming at Q25, MiXCR alignment, in-frame beta chains only. Identical CDR3 proteins give one entry, which carries the most common genes and DNA. TCRdb, not the authors, supplied the V and J calls. This sample is represented by 18,000 or so distinct CDR3 sequences; just under 70% of them were singletons. The ten largest account for under 7% of the sample.

Every donor in the study was a healthy Caucasian. The twin cohort comprised three pairs of female monozygotic twins, all aged roughly 18 to 30 years. Miltenyi CD45RO+ enrichment and human naive T-cell isolation kits were used to isolate memory (CD45RO+) and naive T cells from PBMC. Source material: memory (CD45RO+) T cells sorted from blood. What the cell subset or site label conveys for this sample: CD45RO+ enriched T cells. The chain is assembled from TRBV11-3 and TRBJ2-1, with 11 bases aligning to TRBD2. This sequence originates from a woman aged 18-29 years in good health. This table probably holds off-target reads from a library built for another chain. For the CDR3, the sequence is CASSLGGLAVNEQFF. At the DNA level, the sequence is TGTGCCAGCAGCTTAGGGGGACTAGCGGTAAATGAGCAGTTCTTC.